This TCR beta chain was captured by sequencing in a study of shared clonotypes between healthy human individuals. CD45RO-negative, CCR7-positively selected cells formed the naive CD8 fraction, excluding terminally differentiated effector memory CD45RA+ cells. Points on this clone: Other nucleotide sequences in the sample specify the same CDR3.

The CDR3 is made up of 13 amino acids. In germline, CDR1 is SGHKS, CDR2 YYEKEE (reference sequence). V was clipped by 0 bases and J by 3 bases, with 6 bases between them. TCRdb's copy holds only in-frame clones and misses some; the assay was immunoSEQ multiplex PCR. Of millions of clones listed, approximately 94% are singletons. This chain connects TRBV5-5 to TRBJ1-2; D is unresolved. The source is a man aged 18 to 30 in good health. Input material: naive CD8+ T cells sorted from blood. The CDR3 coding sequence is TGTGCCAGCAGCTTGGGGGGTGACTATGGCTACACCTTC. Amino acid sequence: CASSLGGDYGYTF.